Here is one TCR beta chain with its context. Its antigen is still unknown. Trimming left V 0 bases short and J 3 bases short, with 9 bases between. CDR3 length equals 15 residues. CDR1 and CDR2 from the germline V gene are LNHNV and YYDKDF (reference sequence). Sequenced by immunoSEQ multiplex PCR; TCRdb stores in-frame clones only, minus some. The table lists around 44,000 clones, around 78% of them singletons. The sort gate was single viable CD3+CD4+CD8-CD45RO+ cells for memory CD4+ T cells. Serum IgG to CMV pp150, pp28, p38 and p52 defined serostatus. Positive selection with CD4 microbeads enriched total CD4+ T cells. These data come from a study of memory CD4+ T cells and cytomegalovirus serostatus. Study-level findings and limits: A US-trained random forest predicted CMV serostatus with median AUC roughly 0.9.

This sequence joins TRBV15 and TRBJ1-5; D is unclear. This receptor was taken from an adult in good health and CMV-seronegative. Material: memory CD4+ T cells from blood. The CDR3 nucleotides are TGTGCCACCAGCAGAGACCGCGAACTCAATCAGCCCCAGCATTTT. This translates into CATSRDRELNQPQHF.